This T cell receptor (beta chain) came from a study of tumor-infiltrating lymphocytes in primary liver carcinoma. Study details: Samples yielded about 3.5 to 7.5 million productive TCRbeta reads, similar across tissue types.

The template, roughly 0.45 ug total RNA, yielded TCR beta cDNA made with a constant-region primer. Three nested multiplex PCR rounds, a slightly modified ARM-PCR, produced the libraries for TCR beta. Each of the first two PCR rounds ran nine to ten cycles with TRBV1-TRBV30 forward and C-beta reverse primers. Each CDR3 protein is one row after TCRdb ran MiXCR on the multiplex PCR reads. The data show 180,000 or so distinct CDR3 sequences, about 60% seen once. A word on this clonotype: The antigen is unknown.

The trim removed 4 bases at V and 2 bases at J, leaving 9 bases unmatched. CDR1 is SGHNT, CDR2 YYREEE, per germline (reference sequence). CDR3 length: 15 amino acids. Unsorted whole blood yielded the blood RNA, and germline DNA was also extracted. Surgery was preceded by the collection of 3.5 to 4.5 milliliters of peripheral blood. Study-level results: Researchers found tumor-adjacent and tumor-blood pairs overlapped less than tumor region pairs. A significantly higher top-250-clone fraction was found in tumors than in blood (p = 0.039).

V is TRBV5-4 and J is TRBJ2-7, with TRBD2 identical over 7 bases. The clonotype originates from a man in his forties with primary liver carcinoma and hepatitis B virus infection. The sample taken for sequencing was peripheral blood. The CDR3 region has the DNA TGTGCCAGCAGCACCCTTGCGGGGGATCCCTACGAGCAGTACTTC. Amino acid sequence: CASSTLAGDPYEQYF.